This note documents a single T cell receptor (beta chain) sequence. TCRdb keeps only in-frame clones here, not all; method: immunoSEQ multiplex PCR. The sample lists 300,000 to 400,000 clones; around 88% were seen once. This entry is derived from a study of blood T cell repertoires in COVID-19. Across the whole study: From the United States, Italy and Spain came samples of acute and convalescent COVID-19.

Sequenced: peripheral blood. This receptor was identified in a man aged 25-45 years with active or convalescent COVID-19.

The CDR3 protein is CASSQDGGQNQPQHF. CDR3 in DNA: TGCGCCAGCAGCCAAGACGGGGGACAGAATCAGCCCCAGCATTTT. The gene calls are TRBV4-1 and TRBJ1-5; 7 bases match TRBD1. Germline loops: CDR1 MGHRA, CDR2 YSYEKL. V lost 0 bases, J lost 4 bases, and 3 bases stayed unmatched. The CDR3 is made up of 15 amino acids.